These 22 T cell receptor beta chains originate from one sample sequenced in a study of shared clonotypes between healthy human individuals (dated by TCRdb to about 2020). The receptor library was made with the immunoSEQ multiplex PCR assay. Sourced from immuneACCESS, this table was stored by TCRdb with only in-frame sequences that have V and J called. A share of the clones is absent; for the studies checked, an unresolved V gene accounts for under half, and the remainder has no known explanation. The sample table records a few million clones; approximately 94% of these occur just once. Less than 0.15% of the sample is held by the ten biggest clonotypes. The sequenced sample consisted of naive CD4+ T cells sorted from blood. The meaning of the sample's cell subset or site label: CD45RA+ positively selected. These receptors came from a man aged 18 to 30 in good health.

This clone was counted between two and nine times. The sample contains more than one DNA sequence encoding this CDR3. The chain recombines TRBV6-5 with TRBJ1-1; D unclear. Germline V gives CDR1 MNHEY, CDR2 SVGAGI. The CDR3 has 13 residues. The germline V and J ends were trimmed by 0 bases and 1 base, with 3 bases remaining between them. The CDR3: CASSYSKNTEAFF. DNA of the CDR3: TGTGCCAGCAGTTACTCGAAGAACACTGAAGCTTTCTTT.

This chain joins TRBV2 and TRBJ2-2, with 7 bases matching TRBD2. Germline loops: CDR1 SNHLY, CDR2 FYNNEI. Unmatched junction bases numbered 4, after V lost 7 bases and J lost 2 bases. There are 14 residues in the CDR3. CDR3 DNA sequence: TGTGCCAGCAAAGGGACTAAAAACACCGGGGAGCTGTTTTTT. Its translation: CASKGTKNTGELFF.

The rearrangement links TRBV7-2 to TRBJ2-2, with TRBD1 matching over 10 bases. This CDR3 spans 17 amino acids. With 6 bases clipped from V and 0 bases from J, the junction kept 7 bases outside the gene matches. The germline V gene has CDR1 SGHTA and CDR2 FQGNSA. CDR3 sequence: CASRRQGATTNTGELFF. CDR3 bases: TGTGCCAGCAGACGACAGGGGGCCACGACGAACACCGGGGAGCTGTTTTTT.

This rearrangement joins TRBV29-1 to TRBJ2-5; 11 positions match TRBD2. J gave up 14 bases and V 5 bases, and 16 bases lay outside the gene matches. This CDR3 has 14 residues. CDR1 and CDR2 (germline): SQVTM, ANQGSEA. The CDR3 DNA reads TGCAGCGTTTCGGCGAGACTAGCGGGAACCGCTATCTACTTC. This encodes CSVSARLAGTAIYF.

This chain links TRBV11-3 with TRBJ1-2; D ambiguous. The ends were cut back, 5 bases at V and 3 bases at J, with 10 bases in the middle. The CDR3 sequence is 13 residues long. The germline gives CDR1 SGHNT, CDR2 YENEEA. CDR3 in amino acids: CASSPGRDYGYTF. CDR3 in DNA: TGTGCCAGCAGCCCGGGAAGAGACTATGGCTACACCTTC.

This chain connects TRBV5-1 to TRBJ2-6, with 10 bases that match TRBD1. The V gene end was trimmed by 4 bases and the J gene end by 2 bases; junction bases not matched to a gene: 3. Germline V gene lookup returns CDR1 SGHRS and CDR2 YFSETQ. The CDR3 runs 16 residues. CDR3 coding DNA: TGCGCCAGCAGCACCGGGACAGGGGCTGGGGCCAACGTCCTGACTTTC. This sequence encodes CASSTGTGAGANVLTF. Supplemented by reference TRBV5-1 and TRBJ2-6, the full variable domain reads KAGVTQTPRYLIKTRGQQVTLSCSPISGHRSVSWYQQTPGQGLQFLFEYFSETQRNKGNFPGRFSGRQFSNSRSEMNVSTLELGDSALYLCASSTGTGAGANVLTFGAGSRLTVL.

The chain employs TRBV27 and TRBJ2-2, with a tentative D call TRBD1 (6 bases). The germline gives CDR1 MNHEY, CDR2 SMNVEV (reference sequence). V was trimmed by 3 bases and J by 2 bases, leaving 10 bases between them. The CDR3 is made up of 15 amino acids. The CDR3 region is CASSFWGRNTGELFF. CDR3 bases: TGTGCCAGCAGTTTTTGGGGGCGCAACACCGGGGAGCTGTTTTTT.

This rearrangement joins TRBV18 to TRBJ1-1; D is uncertain. The CDR3 is made up of 11 amino acids. The V gene lost 3 bases and the J gene lost 8 bases, with 7 bases spanning the gap. From germline, CDR1 is KGHSH and CDR2 LQKENI. The CDR3 coding sequence is TGTGCCAGCTCACCGGAGGCCGAAGCTTTCTTT. Amino acids: CASSPEAEAFF. The entire variable domain, with the rest obtained from reference TRBV18 and TRBJ1-1, is as follows: NAGVMQNPRHLVRRRGQEARLRCSPMKGHSHVYWYRQLPEEGLKFMVYLQKENIIDESGMPKERFSAEFPKEGPSILRIQQVVRGDSAAYFCASSPEAEAFFGQGTRLTVV.

The chain combines TRBV5-8 with TRBJ2-2; TRBD2 matches 8 bases. Germline V gene sequence: CDR1 SGHTS, CDR2 YDEGEE. The CDR3 has 17 amino acids. Trimming at V came to 1 base and at J to 6 bases, leaving 11 bases not matched to a gene. This CDR3 is CASSLMGLVSSAGELFF. The CDR3 region has the DNA TGTGCCAGCAGCTTGATGGGACTAGTTTCTTCCGCCGGGGAGCTGTTTTTT.

This clone was detected a few times. V gene TRBV30 combines with J gene TRBJ1-2; 7 bases match TRBD1. Germline V gives CDR1 GTSNPN, CDR2 SVGIG (reference sequence). Trimming at V came to 2 bases and at J to 4 bases, leaving 1 base not matched to a gene. The CDR3 extends over 12 amino acids. The CDR3 nucleotides are TGTGCCTGGAGTACAGGGGCCTATGGCTACACCTTC. It encodes CAWSTGAYGYTF.

This clone was recorded a few times. Other DNA sequences in the same sample also yield this CDR3. The chain couples TRBV6-5 to TRBJ2-7; D may correspond to TRBD1 or TRBD2 (5 bases each). The V gene lost 0 bases and the J gene lost 4 bases, with 7 bases spanning the gap. Germline lookup yields CDR1 MNHEY and CDR2 SVGAGI. The length of the CDR3 is 13 residues. The CDR3: CASSYSRGYEQYF. CDR3 in DNA: TGTGCCAGCAGTTACTCGAGGGGTTACGAGCAGTACTTC.

The chain links TRBV6-1 to TRBJ2-3; 9 nucleotides match TRBD2. The CDR3 contains 14 residues. Germline-derived CDR1 and CDR2 are MNHNS and SASEGT. The V and J ends lost 11 bases and 2 bases, in that order; junction bases with no gene match: 8. In DNA, the CDR3 is TGTGCCGCAGGGAGACTAGCGGCCACAGATACGCAGTATTTT. Its translation is CAAGRLAATDTQYF.

This sequence joins TRBV6-1 and TRBJ2-7; D might be TRBD1 (7 bases). V lost 8 bases and J 5 bases, leaving 16 bases between the germline ends. Germline V gene sequence: CDR1 MNHNS, CDR2 SASEGT. The CDR3 loop spans 13 amino acids. This chain's CDR3 is CASVQSRGDEQYF. CDR3 nucleotides: TGTGCCAGCGTCCAGAGCAGGGGGGACGAGCAGTACTTC.

The chain links TRBV12-5 to TRBJ2-1; no definite D call. V was pared by 0 bases and J by 15 bases, with 3 bases between. This CDR3 region has 9 residues. The germline gives CDR1 LGHNT, CDR2 FRNRAP. CDR3 protein: CASGLVLFF. CDR3 in DNA: TGTGCTAGTGGTTTGGTACTGTTCTTC.

V and J are TRBV19 and TRBJ1-5; D is unclear. The V and J ends lost 3 bases and 2 bases respectively, with 11 bases between them. The CDR3 loop spans 15 amino acids. Germline V gives CDR1 LNHDA, CDR2 SQIVND (reference sequence). This chain's CDR3 is CASSISGDGNQPQHF. DNA for the CDR3: TGTGCCAGTAGTATTTCCGGGGATGGCAATCAGCCCCAGCATTTT.

In regard to this clone: The sample holds other DNA sequences that translate to the same CDR3. The chain employs TRBV29-1 and TRBJ2-5, with D possibly matching TRBD2 (5 bases). This CDR3 has 11 amino acids. Germline loops: CDR1 SQVTM, CDR2 ANQGSEA. Deletions cut 2 bases from V and 5 bases from J, with 6 bases between. In nucleotides, the CDR3 is TGCAGCGTTGAAAGAGGGGAGACCCAGTACTTC. This translates into CSVERGETQYF.

Turning to this clone: The sample has other DNA sequences that encode this CDR3 too. CDR3 residues: CASSLEEGLNTEAFF. The DNA for the CDR3 is TGCGCCAGCAGCTTGGAGGAGGGGCTGAACACTGAAGCTTTCTTT. The V and J genes are TRBV5-1 and TRBJ1-1, with a weak D call TRBD1 (5 bases). CDR3 size: 15 residues. The germline gives CDR1 SGHRS, CDR2 YFSETQ. V shed 0 bases and J shed 0 bases, with 9 bases lying between them. The full variable domain, its missing parts supplied by reference TRBV5-1 and TRBJ1-1, is KAGVTQTPRYLIKTRGQQVTLSCSPISGHRSVSWYQQTPGQGLQFLFEYFSETQRNKGNFPGRFSGRQFSNSRSEMNVSTLELGDSALYLCASSLEEGLNTEAFFGQGTRLTVV.

This rearrangement joins TRBV4-3 to TRBJ2-3; D is undetermined. The CDR3 covers 14 residues. Per germline, CDR1 LGHNA and CDR2 YSLEER. The V end was cut by 0 bases, the J end by 2 bases, with 6 bases between. This CDR3 reads CASSQDPTTDTQYF. Here the CDR3 DNA reads TGCGCCAGCAGCCAAGATCCGACCACAGATACGCAGTATTTT.

The chain carries TRBV7-9 and TRBJ2-1; TRBD1 agrees at 7 bases. Losses at the gene ends were 6 bases for V and 0 bases for J; bases not matched to a gene: 8. The CDR3 consists of 16 residues. Germline assignment: CDR1 SEHNR and CDR2 FQNEAQ (reference sequence). This chain's CDR3 is CASSRLQGSSYNEQFF. DNA of the CDR3: TGTGCCAGCAGTCGGTTACAGGGGAGCTCCTACAATGAGCAGTTCTTC.

To note about this clone: The junction shows a germline mismatch at one end, possibly a read error. This rearrangement joins TRBV7-7 to TRBJ2-1; 11 nucleotides line up with TRBD2. Per germline, CDR1 SSHAT and CDR2 FNYEAQ (reference sequence). The CDR3 length is 16 residues. The CDR3 coding sequence is TGTGCTAGCAGCCGCTCACTAGCGGGAGTCAACAATGAGCAGTTCTTC. The encoded protein is CASSRSLAGVNNEQFF.

The chain has TRBV5-1 and TRBJ2-3, with 13 bases fitting TRBD2. The CDR3 runs 15 residues. With V trimmed by 4 bases and J by 7 bases, 6 bases remained unmatched. Germline assignment: CDR1 SGHRS and CDR2 YFSETQ. The CDR3: CASSRLAGGVYTQYF. DNA of the CDR3: TGCGCCAGCAGCCGACTAGCGGGAGGTGTGTATACGCAGTATTTT.

The V call is TRBV5-1, the J call TRBJ1-6; possibly TRBD1 for D (6 bases). The CDR3 sequence is 15 residues long. Looked up from germline, CDR1 is SGHRS and CDR2 is YFSETQ. Trimming stripped 3 bases from V and 9 bases from J, with 16 bases between. The CDR3 spells CASSSDEGHSSPLHF. The CDR3 region has the DNA TGCGCCAGCAGCTCAGACGAGGGACACAGTTCACCCCTCCACTTT.